The TCR beta chain under discussion was sequenced for a study of T cells in Graves' hyperthyroidism and ophthalmopathy. At the level of the study: The authors collected peripheral blood at initial diagnosis, before any treatment. Overall study findings and caveats: The model foresaw ophthalmopathy a median roughly 6.3 months prior to onset.

Turning to this clonotype: Its target is unknown.

The investigators amplified TCR beta CDR3 regions from RNA transcripts. TCR CDR3 regions were first amplified by RT-PCR with HTBI primers. MiXCR, applied by TCRdb to the multiplex PCR reads, yields one record per CDR3 protein. Here the sample spans about 300,000 distinct CDR3 sequences, approximately 18% being singletons. The CDR3 extends over 12 amino acids. Germline V lookup: CDR1 GTSNPN, CDR2 SVGIG (reference sequence). The junction had 3 bases not matched to a gene; V was cut back by 5 bases and J by 7 bases. Sequenced sample: blood. The J gene is TRBJ1-5, the V gene TRBV30, with TRBD1 matching 9 bases. The TCR comes from a man in his forties or fifties with Graves' ophthalmopathy. CDR3 protein: CAWDRGEQPQHF. For the CDR3, the DNA is TGTGCCTGGGACAGGGGGGAACAGCCCCAGCATTTT.